This entry lists 18 T cell receptor beta chains sequenced from one sample in a study of cytomegalovirus exposure and HLA in healthy donors. The PCR had 60 Vbeta and 13 Jbeta primers. Sequencing used immunoSEQ multiplex PCR; TCRdb keeps in-frame clones, though not all of them. The sample records 80,000 or so clones, 65% to 80% being singletons. The source material was PBMCs. The receptors were gathered from a woman aged 40 to 49 in good health and CMV-seropositive.

The rearrangement links TRBV19 to TRBJ2-5; maybe TRBD2 (6 bases). Germline values: CDR1 LNHDA, CDR2 SQIVND (reference sequence). V lost 3 bases to trimming and J lost 4 bases, with 12 bases between them. The CDR3 has 14 residues. Here the CDR3 reads CASSIHHGRETQYF. The CDR3 nucleotides read TGTGCCAGTAGTATCCACCACGGGAGAGAGACCCAGTACTTC.

This chain uses TRBV28 with TRBJ1-2; D remains unclear. Trimming removed 6 bases at V and 1 base at J, with 9 bases between. This CDR3 spans 13 amino acids. Germline V CDR1 and CDR2: MDHEN, SYDVKM. The CDR3 loop reads CASSPRFNYGYTF. CDR3 DNA: TGTGCCAGCAGCCCTAGATTTAACTATGGCTACACCTTC.

V usage is TRBV4-3 and J usage is TRBJ1-6; 7 bases agree with TRBD1. The V gene's germline CDR1 is LGHNA and CDR2 YSLEER. V shed 0 bases, J shed 9 bases, and the junction held 17 bases outside the gene matches. The CDR3 totals 19 residues. The CDR3 is CASSQEQGRYFDWGSPLHF. CDR3 DNA: TGCGCCAGCAGCCAAGAACAGGGGAGATATTTCGATTGGGGTTCACCCCTCCACTTT.

Only a few counts were recorded for this clone. The chain recombines TRBV28 with TRBJ1-1, with a possible D match to TRBD1 (5 bases). Per germline, CDR1 MDHEN and CDR2 SYDVKM. This CDR3 is built from 13 residues. The ends were cut back, 11 bases at V and 0 bases at J, with 13 bases in the middle. This chain's CDR3 is CACRQIMNTEAFF. The CDR3 bases are TGTGCCTGTCGACAGATCATGAACACTGAAGCTTTCTTT.

CDR3 in DNA: TGTGCCAGCAGCCGGATAGACAACTCCTACAATGAGCAGTTCTTC. Its protein is CASSRIDNSYNEQFF. The rearrangement joins TRBV4-2 to TRBJ2-1; D not certain. The CDR3 extends over 15 amino acids. V gave up 4 bases and J gave up 0 bases, with 10 bases separating them. The germline V gene has CDR1 LGHNA and CDR2 YNFKEQ.

This clone was counted only a few times. The sample carries other DNA sequences with the same CDR3. The chain carries TRBV27 and TRBJ1-1; 7 nucleotides align to TRBD1. This CDR3 contains 14 residues. Per the germline V gene, CDR1 is MNHEY and CDR2 is SMNVEV (reference sequence). The V segment lost 5 bases and the J segment 5 bases; nucleotides outside the gene matches: 8. The CDR3: CASSRGQLNTEAFF. The CDR3 DNA follows: TGTGCCAGCAGTAGGGGACAGCTTAATACTGAAGCTTTCTTT.

The genes are TRBV5-4 and TRBJ1-2; D gene ambiguous. Germline CDR1 SGHNT, CDR2 YYREEE (reference sequence). V lost 0 bases and J lost 0, with 21 bases in between. The CDR3 spans 19 residues. CDR3 nucleotide sequence: TGTGCCAGCAGCTTGGAAGCCGTTTTCGGGGTCCCGTCTAACTATGGCTACACCTTC. Translating it yields CASSLEAVFGVPSNYGYTF.

This clone was seen only a few times. The rearrangement joins TRBV9 to TRBJ2-7; D might be TRBD1 (5 bases). CDR3 length: 15 residues. From germline, CDR1 is SGDLS and CDR2 YYNGEE. V lost 0 bases to trimming and J lost 1 base, with 11 bases between them. The CDR3 region is CASSVGVGVSYEQYF. Here the CDR3 DNA reads TGTGCCAGCAGCGTAGGGGTAGGGGTTTCCTACGAGCAGTACTTC. The complete variable domain, with remaining parts taken from reference TRBV9 and TRBJ2-7, reads DSGVTQTPKHLITATGQRVTLRCSPRSGDLSVYWYQQSLDQGLQFLIQYYNGEERAKGNILERFSAQQFPDLHSELNLSSLELGDSALYFCASSVGVGVSYEQYFGPGTRLTVT.

This clone appeared once. The chain links TRBV15 to TRBJ1-2; 11 bases are shared with TRBD1. V was clipped by 1 base and J by 6 bases; unmatched bases: 4. This CDR3 region has 15 residues. Germline loops: CDR1 LNHNV, CDR2 YYDKDF (reference sequence). The CDR3 region is CATSRGGQGVDGYTF. In nucleotides, the CDR3 is TGTGCCACCAGCAGAGGGGGACAGGGGGTGGATGGCTACACCTTC.

The V and J genes are TRBV7-3 and TRBJ1-6; D is unresolved. V shed 4 bases and J shed 5 bases, with 6 bases lying between them. The V gene's germline CDR1 is SGHTA and CDR2 FQGTGA. The CDR3 is 13 amino acids. CDR3 protein: CASSSQNNSPLHF. The CDR3, as DNA: TGTGCCAGCAGCTCACAGAATAATTCACCCCTCCACTTT.

This chain connects TRBV7-6 to TRBJ2-3, with D hard to call. This CDR3 has 15 amino acids. Germline CDR1 and CDR2: SGHVS and FNYEAQ. V lost 5 bases and J 7 bases, leaving 19 bases between the germline ends. The CDR3 nucleotides read TGTGCCAGCAGCCCCTCGAGTCTCCGCTTTCATACGCAGTATTTT. Translating gives CASSPSSLRFHTQYF.

The chain carries TRBV4-2 and TRBJ1-1; no clear D. The germline CDR1 and CDR2 sequences are LGHNA and YNFKEQ. This CDR3 is built from 13 residues. Trimming left V 3 bases short and J 11 bases short, with 16 bases between. The CDR3 nucleotides are TGTGCCAGCAGCCACCCTGATACTATGAGGGCTTTCTTT. This translates into CASSHPDTMRAFF.

The rearrangement uses TRBV27 and TRBJ2-7, with a possible D match to TRBD1 (5 bases). CDR3 length: 15 amino acids. CDR1 is MNHEY and CDR2 is SMNVEV in the germline V gene (reference sequence). V was pared by 8 bases and J by 1 base, with 18 bases between. The CDR3 DNA sequence: TGTGCCAGCCGAGTCTCCAAGGGGTTATCCTACGAGCAGTACTTC. Residues: CASRVSKGLSYEQYF.

The chain recombines TRBV10-3 with TRBJ2-7; 9 bases are shared with TRBD1. CDR3 length equals 17 residues. V dropped 5 bases and J dropped 5; count of bases not matched to a gene: 16. Germline V lookup: CDR1 ENHRY, CDR2 SYGVKD. The CDR3 here is CAISSQSPGTGNNEQYF. CDR3 sequence (DNA): TGTGCCATCAGTTCACAATCCCCTGGGACAGGGAATAACGAGCAGTACTTC.

Concerning this clone: An end of the junction differs from the germline gene, which may be a read error. The chain recombines TRBV6-1 with TRBJ1-1, with D uncertain. Germline V lookup: CDR1 MNHNS, CDR2 SASEGT. The CDR3 extends over 13 amino acids. CDR3 in amino acids: CASSDNLNPEAFF. CDR3 coding DNA: TGTGCCAGCAGTGACAACTTGAACCCTGAAGCTTTCTTT.

The CDR3 is CASSAQTVNTEAFF. Here the CDR3 DNA reads TGTGCCAGCAGTGCTCAGACAGTGAACACTGAAGCTTTCTTT. The V gene is TRBV27, the J gene TRBJ1-1, with a possible D match to TRBD1 (5 bases). The CDR3 has 14 amino acids. Trimming took off 5 bases at V and 0 bases at J, with 10 bases between the two ends. Germline loops: CDR1 MNHEY, CDR2 SMNVEV (reference sequence).

This chain connects TRBV5-1 to TRBJ1-2; D is undetermined. V was trimmed by 0 bases and J by 5 bases, leaving 11 bases between them. This CDR3 is built from 14 residues. Germline lookup yields CDR1 SGHRS and CDR2 YFSETQ. The CDR3 DNA is TGCGCCAGCAGCTTGGACGGGTCGGGGTATGGCTACACCTTC. Translated: CASSLDGSGYGYTF.

The rearrangement joins TRBV7-9 to TRBJ1-6; possibly TRBD1 for D (6 bases). The V end was cut by 5 bases, the J end by 6 bases, with 8 bases between. The CDR3 covers 13 residues. Germline assignment: CDR1 SEHNR and CDR2 FQNEAQ (reference sequence). CDR3 DNA sequence: TGTGCCAGCAGCCGGGACACTAATTCACCCCTCCACTTT. Its protein product is CASSRDTNSPLHF.